What follows are 2 T cell receptor beta chains derived from one specimen sequenced in a study of cytomegalovirus exposure and HLA in healthy donors. A multiplex PCR was run with 60 Vbeta primers and 13 Jbeta primers. Clones were sequenced by immunoSEQ multiplex PCR, and TCRdb holds only the in-frame ones, with some missing. The table shows approximately 100,000 clones, with about 80% occurring only once. The sequencing input was PBMCs. The source of these receptors is a woman aged 40 to 50 in good health and CMV-seronegative.

The CDR3 bases are TGTGCCAGCAGTTTATCAAATAGCAATCAGCCCCAGCATTTT. Its translation: CASSLSNSNQPQHF. The rearrangement links TRBV28 to TRBJ1-5; no clear D gene. CDR1 MDHEN and CDR2 SYDVKM come from the germline V gene. Trimming left V 1 base short and J 0 bases short, with 4 bases between. This CDR3 region has 14 residues.

V usage is TRBV20-1 and J usage is TRBJ2-4, with 7 bases matching TRBD1. The CDR3 is 11 residues long. Unmatched junction bases numbered 4, after V lost 6 bases and J lost 8 bases. CDR1 is DFQATT and CDR2 is SNEGSKA in the germline V gene (reference sequence). The CDR3 is CSATTGDIQYF. CDR3 coding DNA: TGCAGTGCCACAACAGGGGACATTCAGTACTTC.